The entry below describes one TCR beta chain. These data originate in a study of T-cell memory formation after mild COVID-19. From germline, CDR1 is GTSNPN and CDR2 SVGIG (reference sequence). After removal of 4 bases from V and 4 bases from J, the junction contained 8 bases not matched to a gene. The CDR3 sequence is 15 residues long. Each CDR3 protein gets one entry after TCRdb re-called the 5' RACE reads with MiXCR. This repertoire shows roughly 350,000 distinct CDR3 sequences, approximately 13% found once; its top ten account for approximately 21%. The clonotype was recovered from a man in his late teens or twenties who had mild COVID-19 (a few samples of this study predate the infection). Cell type and time point are not known. The genes are TRBV30 and TRBJ1-2, with TRBD1 identical over 11 bases. Sequenced input: PBMCs or a T cell subset sorted from them (not recorded which). The CDR3 DNA reads as TGTGCCTGGACTAAGGGACAGGGGGGGCCCTATGGCTACACCTTC. As protein: CAWTKGQGGPYGYTF.